The T cell receptor beta chain under discussion was sequenced for a study of PD-L1 blockade in urothelial cancer. Measured with immunoSEQ multiplex PCR; TCRdb has only the in-frame clones, and not every one. The data hold tens of thousands of clones, with roughly four fifths observed a single time. This clone was observed a handful of times. Time point denoted: pretreatment peripheral blood. The ends were cut back, 4 bases at V and 3 bases at J, with 9 bases in the middle. CDR1 and CDR2 from the germline V gene are SGHTA and FQGNSA. The CDR3 contains 14 residues. The starting material was PBMCs, obtained around atezolizumab (anti-PD-L1) treatment. This TCR came from a man aged 70-80 years with urothelial cancer. The V call is TRBV7-2, the J call TRBJ2-2, with D perhaps TRBD2 (5 bases). The CDR3 region has the DNA TGTGCCAGCAGCTCGGACTCCTACACCGGGGAGCTGTTTTTT. Translation gives CASSSDSYTGELFF.